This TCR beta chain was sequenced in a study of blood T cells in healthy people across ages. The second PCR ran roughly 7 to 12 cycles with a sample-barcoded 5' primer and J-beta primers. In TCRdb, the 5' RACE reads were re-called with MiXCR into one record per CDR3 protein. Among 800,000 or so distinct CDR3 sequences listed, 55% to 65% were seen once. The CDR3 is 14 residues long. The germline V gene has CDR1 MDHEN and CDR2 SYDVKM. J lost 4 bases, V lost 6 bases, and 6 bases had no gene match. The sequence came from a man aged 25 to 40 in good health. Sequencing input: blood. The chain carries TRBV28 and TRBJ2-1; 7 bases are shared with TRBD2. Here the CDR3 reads CASRWSGVYNEQFF. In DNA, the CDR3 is TGTGCCAGCAGATGGAGCGGGGTATACAATGAGCAGTTCTTC.